This TCR beta chain originates from a study of metastatic and nonmetastatic thyroid tumors. Turning to the study itself: Both malignant and benign thyroid patients supplied peripheral blood and tumor or nodule tissue samples, across which the repertoires of these patients were then compared. Overall study findings and caveats: Benign nodules reportedly had significantly lower TCR beta diversity than malignant thyroid tumors in blood and tumor.

Patients underwent thyroid surgery, and none had received any treatment before it. Trimming left V 0 bases short and J 0 bases short, with 18 bases between. The germline V gene has CDR1 DFQATT and CDR2 SNEGSKA (reference sequence). The CDR3 loop spans 18 amino acids. Concerning this clone: As yet, its antigen is unknown.

Source study methods: What underpinned the distant-metastasis classifier for papillary thyroid cancer was the set of CDR3 differences across clinicopathological groups. TCRdb re-clonotyped the PCR reads through MiXCR. Here the V and J calls rest on TCRdb's processing, not on the authors' analysis. The sample has approximately 86,000 clones, about 12% seen once. The clonotype comes from a female donor with papillary thyroid cancer or a benign thyroid nodule (not recorded which). Some clones in this sample may be carry-over from other donors' samples. This sequence joins TRBV20-1 and TRBJ2-1, with D perhaps matching TRBD1 or TRBD2 (5 bases each). Sequencing was carried out using tumor tissue. The CDR3, as DNA: TGCAGTGCTAGAGATGGGACGAGTCCCGACAGCTCCTACAATGAGCAGTTCTTC. Amino acid sequence: CSARDGTSPDSSYNEQFF.